Presented here are 8 T cell receptor beta chains from one specimen sequenced in a study of OX40 agonist ivuxolimab in advanced cancers. This table comes from immunoSEQ multiplex PCR, and its TCRdb copy is limited to in-frame clones, with some not included. The sample has around 53,000 clones; roughly 88% are singletons. The sequences come from CD4+ or CD8+ T cells sorted from blood, collected in a trial of the OX40 agonist ivuxolimab. The receptor source for this set is an adult with an advanced solid tumor such as melanoma, head and neck, liver or kidney cancer.

The chain recombines TRBV29-1 with TRBJ1-5, with a tentative D call TRBD1 (5 bases). CDR3 length: 13 amino acids. Between the trimmed V and J ends, which lost 4 bases and 5 bases, there was a span of 12 bases. Per the germline V gene, CDR1 is SQVTM and CDR2 is ANQGSEA. DNA for the CDR3: TGCAGCGTTGGGGACCTACCGGATCAGCCCCAGCATTTT. Amino acids: CSVGDLPDQPQHF.

The gene calls are TRBV11-3 and TRBJ2-5, with D hard to call. This CDR3 region has 11 residues. V was clipped by 5 bases and J by 7 bases, with 8 bases between them. Germline-derived CDR1 and CDR2 are SGHNT and YENEEA. The CDR3 region is CASSLKGTQYF. The CDR3 bases are TGTGCCAGCAGCCTCAAAGGGACCCAGTACTTC.

DNA of the CDR3: TGTGCCAGCAAGAGAAATCCCGGGAGTAGTTCCTACAATGAGCAGTTCTTC. It encodes CASKRNPGSSSYNEQFF. This chain links TRBV2 with TRBJ2-1, with a weak D call TRBD2 (6 bases). With 7 bases removed from V and 1 base from J, the gap between germline ends came to 20 bases. CDR1 is SNHLY, CDR2 FYNNEI, per germline. The CDR3 length is 17 residues.

The rearrangement links TRBV19 to TRBJ2-2; perhaps D is TRBD1 or TRBD2 (5 bases each). Germline loops: CDR1 LNHDA, CDR2 SQIVND (reference sequence). CDR3 size: 17 residues. V gave up 6 bases and J gave up 1 base, with 18 bases separating them. The CDR3 DNA is TGTGCCAGTAGCAGAAATTCCGGGACGGTGAACACCGGGGAGCTGTTTTTT. Its translation is CASSRNSGTVNTGELFF.

The chain is built from TRBV7-6 and TRBJ2-2; D not certain. This CDR3 contains 14 residues. In germline, CDR1 is SGHVS, CDR2 FNYEAQ. V gave up 1 base and J gave up 5 bases, with 8 bases separating them. Written as DNA, the CDR3 is TGTGCCAGCAGCTTAGGGGGTCGTACCGGGGAGCTGTTTTTT. Encoded protein: CASSLGGRTGELFF.

This chain joins TRBV7-8 and TRBJ2-3; tentatively, D is TRBD1 or TRBD2 (7 bases each). This CDR3 is 17 amino acids long. Trimming stripped 1 base from V and 1 base from J, with 15 bases between. CDR1 is SGHVS, CDR2 FQNEAQ, per germline. For the CDR3, the DNA is TGTGCCAGCAGCTTAGATGGGGGGGACAGAGGCACAGATACGCAGTATTTT. Its protein is CASSLDGGDRGTDTQYF.

The chain employs TRBV5-1 and TRBJ2-1; 10 positions match TRBD2. The V gene end was trimmed by 2 bases and the J gene end by 5 bases; junction bases not matched to a gene: 4. Germline V gene lookup returns CDR1 SGHRS and CDR2 YFSETQ. There are 15 residues in the CDR3. The CDR3, as DNA: TGCGCCAGCAGCTTCTATAGCGGGAGGAACAATGAGCAGTTCTTC. Translating gives CASSFYSGRNNEQFF.

The V gene is TRBV7-6, the J gene TRBJ1-1; 7 nucleotides line up with TRBD1. CDR3 length equals 16 residues. Per the germline V gene, CDR1 is SGHVS and CDR2 is FNYEAQ. J lost 4 bases, V lost 5 bases, and 13 bases had no gene match. CDR3 sequence: CASSVSSQGGSTEAFF. The DNA for the CDR3 is TGTGCCAGCAGCGTTAGCTCCCAGGGGGGGAGCACTGAAGCTTTCTTT.